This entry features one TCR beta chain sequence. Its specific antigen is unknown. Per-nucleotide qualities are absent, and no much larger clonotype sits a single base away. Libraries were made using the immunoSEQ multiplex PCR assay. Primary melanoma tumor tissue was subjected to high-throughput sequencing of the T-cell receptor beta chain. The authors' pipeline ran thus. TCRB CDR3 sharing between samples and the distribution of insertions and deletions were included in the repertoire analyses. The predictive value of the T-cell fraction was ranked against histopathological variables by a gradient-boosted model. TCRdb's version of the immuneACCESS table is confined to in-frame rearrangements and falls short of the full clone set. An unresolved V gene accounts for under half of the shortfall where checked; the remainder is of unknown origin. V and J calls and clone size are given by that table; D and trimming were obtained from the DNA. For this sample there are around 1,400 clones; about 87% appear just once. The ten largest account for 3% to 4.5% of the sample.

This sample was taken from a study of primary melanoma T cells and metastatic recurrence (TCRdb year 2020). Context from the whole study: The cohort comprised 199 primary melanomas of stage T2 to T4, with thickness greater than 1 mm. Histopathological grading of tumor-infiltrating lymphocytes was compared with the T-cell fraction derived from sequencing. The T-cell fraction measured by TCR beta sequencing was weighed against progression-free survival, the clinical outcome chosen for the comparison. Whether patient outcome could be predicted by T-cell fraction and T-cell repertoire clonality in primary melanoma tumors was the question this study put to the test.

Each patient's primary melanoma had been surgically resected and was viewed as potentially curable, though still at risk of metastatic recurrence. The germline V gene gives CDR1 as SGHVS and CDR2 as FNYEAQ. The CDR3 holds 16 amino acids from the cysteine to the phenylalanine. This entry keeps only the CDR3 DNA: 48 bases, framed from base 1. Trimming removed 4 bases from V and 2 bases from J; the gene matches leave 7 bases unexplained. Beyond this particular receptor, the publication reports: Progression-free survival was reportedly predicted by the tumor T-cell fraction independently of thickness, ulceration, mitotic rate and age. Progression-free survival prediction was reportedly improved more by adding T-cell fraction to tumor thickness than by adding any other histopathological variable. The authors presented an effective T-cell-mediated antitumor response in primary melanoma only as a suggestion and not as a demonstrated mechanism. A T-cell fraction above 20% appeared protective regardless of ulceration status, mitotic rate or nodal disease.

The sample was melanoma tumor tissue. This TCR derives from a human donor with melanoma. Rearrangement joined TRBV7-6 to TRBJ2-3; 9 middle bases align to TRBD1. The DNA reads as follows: TGTGCCAGCAGCTCTGCCCGGGACAGGGACACAGATACGCAGTATTTT. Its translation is CASSSARDRDTDTQYF.